This T cell receptor (beta chain) originates from a study of human T cells and chemical hapten exposure. Overall study results and limits: Versus controls, significantly more large CDR3 similarity clusters arose from expanded TCRs.

Turning to this clonotype: The target antigen is unknown.

Germline V lookup: CDR1 SQVTM, CDR2 ANQGSEA. This CDR3 spans 11 amino acids. V was clipped by 8 bases and J by 4 bases; unmatched bases: 4. Time point denoted: patch test 3, about 24 weeks after DPC sensitization. Sample treatment: therapeutic diphenylcyclopropenone sensitization with weekly scalp DPC. MiXCR was run by TCRdb on the RACE reads, yielding one entry per CDR3 protein. The sample has about 90,000 distinct CDR3 sequences, about a tenth seen once. The chain carries TRBV29-1 and TRBJ1-2; 7 bases fit TRBD1. The starting material was whole blood, obtained in connection with sensitization to the hapten diphenylcyclopropenone (DPC). The receptor comes from a woman in her twenties or thirties with alopecia areata. Some clones in this sample may be carry-over from other donors' samples. The CDR3 DNA reads TGCAGCTCCGGGACAGTCTATGGCTACACCTTC. Amino acid sequence: CSSGTVYGYTF.